The text below deals with one TCR beta chain. The data derive from a study of blood T cell repertoires in COVID-19. Profiling relied on immunoSEQ multiplex PCR, and the TCRdb table lists in-frame clones only, not all of them. The sample shows hundreds of thousands of clones, roughly 88% of them seen only once. CDR1 and CDR2 (germline): LGHDT, YNNKEL (reference sequence). The CDR3 is made up of 16 amino acids. Germline trimming cut 3 bases from V and 8 bases from J; bases unmatched to any gene: 12. This sequence joins TRBV3-1 (or the pseudogene TRBV3-2) and TRBJ1-2; TRBD1 matches at 10 bases. The source material was peripheral blood. This clonotype was sampled from a young woman with active or convalescent COVID-19. The CDR3 sequence is CASSQTLYGTGEGYTF. The CDR3 region has the DNA TGTGCCAGCAGCCAGACCCTCTATGGGACAGGGGAAGGCTACACCTTC.